These T cell receptor beta chains were read from a single sample in a study of patients and donors after allogeneic stem cell transplantation. TCRdb re-called the RT-PCR reads with MiXCR, one entry per CDR3 protein. The profile shows tens of thousands of distinct CDR3 sequences, 45% to 50% of them singletons. Sequenced input: blood, either unsorted or a sorted T cell fraction (not recorded which). These TCRs come from a human donor who was either an allogeneic HSCT recipient or a stem cell or donor lymphocyte infusion donor (not recorded which). It is not recorded whose cells these are; they may come from a transplant donor. The CDR3 runs from the conserved cysteine through the conserved F or W. The D gene is left open where the match is weak. Part of the rows lack a size; the others show once, few, many or a class for expanded clones.

TRBJ1-4 . few TRBV20-1 CSATVPGWEKLFF TGCAGTGCCACGGTCCCTGGTTGGGAAAAACTGTTTTTT
TRBJ1-1 . few TRBV10-3 CAISPGESTEAFF TGTGCCATCAGCCCAGGGGAGAGCACTGAAGCTTTCTTT
TRBJ1-2 TRBD1 . TRBV7-6 CASSTGGAVSRRYGYTF TGTGCCAGCAGCACAGGGGGCGCCGTCTCGCGCCGCTATGGCTACACCTTC
TRBJ2-1 . . TRBV12-3/TRBV12-4 CASSKGSGEQFF TGTGCCAGCAGTAAAGGCTCTGGCGAGCAGTTCTTC
TRBJ1-4 . . TRBV18 CASSHPGRANEKLFF TGTGCCAGCTCACATCCGGGACGGGCTAATGAAAAACTGTTTTTT
TRBJ1-5 . . TRBV4-1 CASSHAPGPWSDQPQHF TGCGCCAGCAGCCATGCCCCGGGACCGTGGTCCGATCAGCCCCAGCATTTT
TRBJ1-6 . few TRBV6-5 CASSPPAGENSPLHF TGTGCCAGCAGTCCCCCGGCAGGGGAGAATTCACCCCTCCACTTT
TRBJ1-5 . . TRBV7-2 CASSLQIANQPQHF TGTGCCAGCAGCCTCCAAATTGCCAATCAGCCCCAGCATTTT
TRBJ2-5 . few TRBV7-9 CASVMTGPQETQYF TGTGCCAGCGTCATGACAGGCCCCCAAGAGACCCAGTACTTC
TRBJ1-5 . . TRBV5-1 CASSLAGPDQPQHF TGCGCCAGCAGCTTGGCGGGGCCGGATCAGCCCCAGCATTTT
TRBJ2-3 TRBD2 . TRBV2 CASVEPGLVADTQYF TGTGCCAGCGTTGAACCGGGACTAGTGGCAGATACGCAGTATTTT
TRBJ1-1 . . TRBV29-1 CSVYEVMNTEAFF TGCAGCGTCTATGAGGTAATGAACACTGAAGCTTTCTTT
TRBJ2-1 TRBD2 . TRBV24-1 CATSDPGLAGDEQFF TGTGCCACCAGTGATCCGGGACTAGCAGGCGATGAGCAGTTCTTC
TRBJ1-2 TRBD1 few TRBV29-1 CSVDRTGRKLNYGYTF TGCAGCGTTGATCGGACAGGGCGTAAATTAAACTATGGCTACACCTTC
TRBJ1-2 . . TRBV6-5 CASSYSTDRQSLNYGYTF TGTGCCAGCAGTTACTCGACAGACAGACAAAGCCTGAACTATGGCTACACCTTC
TRBJ1-1 TRBD1 . TRBV7-3 CASSLTTGGTEAFF TGTGCCAGCAGCTTAACCACAGGGGGCACTGAAGCTTTCTTT
TRBJ2-5 TRBD2 few TRBV18 CASSPPGTSGTETQYF TGTGCCAGCTCACCACCCGGGACTAGCGGGACTGAGACCCAGTACTTC